This is a list of T cell receptor beta chains from one sample in a study of cytomegalovirus exposure and HLA in healthy donors. The repertoire was sequenced with immunoSEQ multiplex PCR; TCRdb's copy has only in-frame clones and lacks some. The sample has about 98,000 clones; about 81% are singletons. The source material was PBMCs. The receptors here all came from a man between 35 and 55 years old in good health and CMV-seronegative. Each CDR3 is given with its conserved first and last residue.

V,CDR3
TRBV7-9,CASSATGFAENIQYF
TRBV7-9,CASRQQARGELFF
TRBV7-2,CASSLFTVEQFF
TRBV9,CASSVGGGGGEKLFF
TRBV29-1,CSVGALDEQFF
TRBV27,CASSSPSGNTIYF
TRBV6-4,CASSVDIGGYNEQFF
TRBV18,CASTPNTGRNAYGYTF
TRBV23-1,CASTPDSMNTEAFF
TRBV5-5,CASSFGLGTDTQYF
TRBV27,CASSSPGNPQHF
TRBV19,CASSIRGETQYF
TRBV19,CASSTQTGGWEQYF
TRBV15,CATSSYSRSNEKLFF
TRBV5-1,CASSPGIHQAKNIQYF
TRBV19,CASSIRDRYNEQFF
TRBV2,CASSEAQARTEAFF
TRBV7-8,CASSLLQTSTDTQYF
TRBV9,CASSKGGLRNTGELFF
TRBV9,CASSPRSSGVNTGELFF
TRBV28,CASSLREAGQGQGRYEQYF
TRBV25-1,CASSPPPGHLTISYEQYF
TRBV9,CASSASGVNQETQYF
TRBV28,CASSPTRSLEFF
TRBV15,CATSRWDRVWNEQFF
TRBV7-3,CASSLTTGDRETQHF
TRBV27,CASSLAGAILGYEQYF
TRBV5-4,CASSLDSGSYEQYF
TRBV4-3,CASSQDGQSNQPQHF
TRBV2,CASRPPTGTIMNTEAFF
TRBV13,CASSLIGQGIGNTIYF
TRBV6-1,CASSEHTVVNYGYTF
TRBV27,CASSLSRDIPYEQYF
TRBV6-4,CASRGQGDSPLHF
TRBV4-2,CASSQAGGGAGDTQYF
TRBV19,CASSISYNEQFF
TRBV6-1,CANKGAGNQPQHF
TRBV29-1,CSVEGRGNSGNTIYF
TRBV5-4,CASSQDRNYEQYF
TRBV2,CASSEAMDRVTGELFF
TRBV6-5,CASTTHPGREQYF
TRBV10-1,CASRGTNSNQPQHF
TRBV5-4,CASRSGTFSGANVLTF
TRBV15,CATSGFSQAGAIYNEQFF
TRBV2,CASIQVVSQYF
TRBV5-5,CASSLGLSWDRREKLFF
TRBV27,CAIKRQGELFF
TRBV7-9,CASSLGRRGNTIYF
TRBV6-1,CASRHRGSYGYTF
TRBV30,CAYYRGRVGSGANVLTF